This TCR beta chain was sequenced for a study of blood T cell repertoires in COVID-19. Looking at the study overall: Whether acute or convalescent, the COVID-19 samples came from the United States, Italy and Spain. Nucleic acid was either cDNA or gDNA, and it came from T cells, B-cell-depleted T cells, or PBMCs.

The V segment lost 0 bases and the J segment 1 base; nucleotides outside the gene matches: 4. This CDR3 has 16 residues. Germline CDR1 reads SGHDT; CDR2 reads YYEEEE. In the source study's methods: Researchers report that nucleated cell counts were estimated from reference gene primer amplification. Some clones are missing from TCRdb's copy, which holds only in-frame ones; the method was immunoSEQ multiplex PCR. The DNA was the basis for D and trimming; V, J and clone size are from that table. Of about 120,000 clones listed, more than 75% were seen once; the top ten hold roughly 2.2%. The sequenced material came from peripheral blood. The rearrangement joins TRBV5-6 to TRBJ2-3; 8 bases align to TRBD1. The source is a woman aged 45-65 years with acute or convalescent COVID-19. The CDR3, as DNA: TGTGCCAGCAGCTTGGGAGGGACAGGACGCACAGATACGCAGTATTTT. This codes for CASSLGGTGRTDTQYF.